One and the same sample provided the 7 T cell receptor beta chains below, sequenced in a study of regulatory T cells in long-lasting Graves disease. Relying on iRepertoire HTBI primers and Arm-PCR of CDR3 regions, the team built TCR beta libraries. MiXCR, applied by TCRdb to the multiplex PCR reads, yields one record per CDR3 protein. Of about 660,000 distinct CDR3 sequences in the sample, approximately 31% were seen once. As to time point: persistent/refractory GD, antithyroid drugs over 5 years with positive TRAb. From PBMCs, RNA was extracted and then used to make the TCR library. The material sequenced was peripheral blood mononuclear cells (PBMCs), taken when the disease was refractory, from a patient treated with antithyroid drugs. All receptors derive from a female donor with Graves disease.

CDR3 nucleotides: TGTGCCAGCAGTTTGACGAGGGAGAACACTGAAGCTTTCTTT. Its protein is CASSLTRENTEAFF. This chain links TRBV2 with TRBJ1-1; D is ambiguous. Per germline, CDR1 SNHLY and CDR2 FYNNEI. V shed 5 bases and J shed 1 base, with 11 bases lying between them. This CDR3 is built from 14 residues.

The chain has TRBV19 and TRBJ1-4; TRBD1 matches 9 bases. Per germline, CDR1 LNHDA and CDR2 SQIVND (reference sequence). Losses at the gene ends were 5 bases for V and 5 bases for J; bases not matched to a gene: 9. The CDR3 totals 16 residues. This CDR3 reads CASSGRRDRENEKLFF. In DNA form, the CDR3 reads TGTGCCAGTAGTGGTCGCCGGGACAGGGAGAATGAAAAACTGTTTTTT.

This clonotype showed up just a few times. This chain uses TRBV12-3 or TRBV12-4 with TRBJ2-7; a possible D gene is TRBD2 (5 bases). V shed 3 bases and J shed 0 bases, with 12 bases lying between them. CDR3 size: 15 residues. This CDR3 is CASSFGVARSYEQYF. The CDR3 coding sequence is TGTGCCAGCAGTTTTGGGGTAGCGCGCTCCTACGAGCAGTACTTC.

This clonotype was recorded a few times. J is TRBJ1-2 and V is TRBV29-1; 8 bases match TRBD1. The CDR3 consists of 15 residues. The germline gives CDR1 SQVTM, CDR2 ANQGSEA. Germline trimming cut 0 bases from V and 3 bases from J; bases unmatched to any gene: 6. The CDR3: CSVEDIGQGYYGYTF. The CDR3 DNA is TGCAGCGTTGAAGATATCGGACAGGGCTACTATGGCTACACCTTC. Using reference TRBV29-1 and TRBJ1-2 for the parts outside the CDR3, the full variable domain is SAVISQKPSRDICQRGTSLTIQCQVDSQVTMMFWYRQQPGQSLTLIATANQGSEATYESGFVIDKFPISRPNLTFSTLTVSNMSPEDSSIYLCSVEDIGQGYYGYTFGSGTRLTVV.

In its sample, this clonotype was seen many times. The chain joins TRBV11-1 to TRBJ2-5; D may be TRBD1 (5 bases). This CDR3 has 14 residues. CDR1 and CDR2 from the germline V gene are SGHAT and FQDESV (reference sequence). V dropped 5 bases and J dropped 2 bases, with 12 bases sitting between them. The CDR3 spells CASSRDSEQETQYF. CDR3 DNA sequence: TGTGCCAGCAGCCGTGACAGTGAACAAGAGACCCAGTACTTC.

The chain links TRBV7-9 to TRBJ1-4; D ambiguous. V lost 5 bases and J 2 bases, leaving 18 bases between the germline ends. The CDR3 has 17 residues. Germline V gene sequence: CDR1 SEHNR, CDR2 FQNEAQ (reference sequence). This CDR3 is CASSRGLSRSTNEKLFF. CDR3 bases: TGTGCCAGCAGCAGAGGATTATCTCGCTCCACTAATGAAAAACTGTTTTTT.

J is TRBJ2-1 and V is TRBV12-3 or TRBV12-4, with TRBD2 identical over 7 bases. The trim removed 2 bases at V and 7 bases at J, leaving 8 bases unmatched. CDR3 length: 15 amino acids. CDR3 sequence: CASSLTTGGTNEQFF. The CDR3 DNA reads as TGTGCCAGCAGTTTAACGACGGGAGGAACAAATGAGCAGTTCTTC.